This T cell receptor (beta chain) was sequenced in a study of blood T cell repertoires in COVID-19. The germline gives CDR1 SEHNR, CDR2 FQNEAQ (reference sequence). V shed 7 bases and J shed 7 bases, with 10 bases lying between them. The CDR3 has 12 amino acids. In the original workflow: Estimation of nucleated cell counts relied on the amplification of reference gene primers. Data came from immunoSEQ multiplex PCR; TCRdb stores just in-frame clones and leaves some out. V and J calls and clone size are as listed in that table; D and trimming were resolved from the DNA. The sample includes under 200,000 clones, roughly nine tenths of them seen just once.

Sequenced input: peripheral blood. The genes are TRBV7-9 and TRBJ2-2; no reliable D call. This TCR derives from a man aged 70 or older with active or convalescent COVID-19. This CDR3 is CASNSVHGELFF. The CDR3 DNA follows: TGTGCCAGCAACTCCGTTCACGGGGAGCTGTTTTTT.